This is a list of T cell receptor beta chains from one sample in a study of CD8 T cells in ankylosing spondylitis. Via MiXCR, TCRdb re-called the 5' RACE reads, giving one row per CDR3 protein. The data contain under 200,000 distinct CDR3 sequences, 11% of them seen just once; the ten biggest clones take up about 28%. The sample taken for sequencing was blood, either unsorted or a sorted T cell fraction (not recorded which). The receptors originated from a male donor with ankylosing spondylitis or in good health (not recorded which). CDR3s leave out the opening cysteine and the closing phenylalanine or tryptophan.

V gene,J gene,CDR3 protein
TRBV20-1,TRBJ1-1,SASGLLVGEAF
TRBV5-1,TRBJ2-1,ASSTGTASGRTFNEQF
TRBV12-5,TRBJ1-4,ASGLAQWDEKLF
TRBV6-5,TRBJ1-1,ASSYSGIGGTMNTEAF
TRBV10-3,TRBJ2-1,AISGGGEGSYNEQF
TRBV12-3/TRBV12-4,TRBJ2-3,ASSTGATDTQY
TRBV5-6,TRBJ2-1,ASSLWLGNEQF
TRBV11-2,TRBJ2-1,ASSLGLLEVSEQF
TRBV11-2,TRBJ2-7,ASSRSTSGVNYEQY
TRBV5-6,TRBJ1-1,ASRPTGLNTEAF
TRBV5-1,TRBJ2-1,ASSFGLASGGNEQF
TRBV6-1,TRBJ1-4,ASREGGRAVEKLF
TRBV7-9,TRBJ2-7,ASSFVTSGWSIYEQY
TRBV20-1,TRBJ2-1,SARDTQTVYNEQF
TRBV12-3/TRBV12-4,TRBJ2-1,ASSFPPQVDEQF
TRBV12-3/TRBV12-4,TRBJ2-5,ASSSRTSRETQY
TRBV12-3/TRBV12-4,TRBJ2-3,ASSLRAASQY
TRBV24-1,TRBJ1-2,ATSDGTETNYGYT
TRBV12-3/TRBV12-4,TRBJ1-1,ASSFGGMAEAF
TRBV7-9,TRBJ1-2,ASSSGQGNYGYT
TRBV25-1,TRBJ1-1,ASRDDRAHEAF
TRBV6-2/TRBV6-3,TRBJ2-1,ASNLAGGVDEQF
TRBV5-1,TRBJ2-5,ASSWTGHQETQY
TRBV4-3,TRBJ1-6,ASSQEWAVNSPLH
TRBV5-1,TRBJ2-7,ASSTTGTGPYEQY
TRBV7-8,TRBJ2-1,ASSLSGSHNEQF
TRBV5-5,TRBJ2-2,ASSLVGTGGNTGELF